This is a list of T cell receptor beta chains from one sample in a study of cytomegalovirus exposure and HLA in healthy donors. Repertoires were generated with immunoSEQ multiplex PCR, while TCRdb's copy carries only in-frame clones and drops some. The table lists 90,000 to 120,000 clones, 82% of them singletons. Sequenced: PBMCs. The receptors shown here come from a young man in good health and CMV-seropositive. Both conserved end residues are part of each CDR3. The order of the fields is CDR3 length, V gene, J gene, D gene, clone size, CDR3 protein, CDR3 DNA. A D gene is named only where the DNA matches it firmly. Expanded clones get a size class; other rows say once, few or many, or leave the size out.

CDR3 length: 15; V gene: TRBV6-6; J gene: TRBJ1-5; D gene: -; clone size: once; CDR3 protein: CASSPPNRGNQPQHF; CDR3 DNA: TGTGCCAGCAGCCCCCCAAACAGGGGCAATCAGCCCCAGCATTTT
CDR3 length: 13; V gene: TRBV6-1; J gene: TRBJ2-1; D gene: -; clone size: -; CDR3 protein: CASEGQLYNEQFF; CDR3 DNA: TGTGCCAGTGAGGGACAACTCTACAATGAGCAGTTCTTC
CDR3 length: 14; V gene: TRBV18; J gene: TRBJ1-4; D gene: -; clone size: -; CDR3 protein: CASSPSEPNEKLFF; CDR3 DNA: TGTGCCAGCTCACCATCAGAACCCAATGAAAAACTGTTTTTT
CDR3 length: 13; V gene: TRBV5-6; J gene: TRBJ2-3; D gene: TRBD1; clone size: -; CDR3 protein: CASSRDRADTQYF; CDR3 DNA: TGTGCCAGCAGCAGGGACAGGGCAGATACGCAGTATTTT
CDR3 length: 15; V gene: TRBV28; J gene: TRBJ1-2; D gene: TRBD1; clone size: few; CDR3 protein: CASSFQGGGTLGYTF; CDR3 DNA: TGTGCCAGCAGTTTTCAAGGGGGCGGGACATTGGGCTACACCTTC
CDR3 length: 12; V gene: TRBV7-9; J gene: TRBJ1-3; D gene: -; clone size: -; CDR3 protein: CSSSSDRNTIYF; CDR3 DNA: TGTTCCAGCAGCTCGGACAGAAACACCATATATTTT
CDR3 length: 13; V gene: TRBV2; J gene: TRBJ2-2; D gene: -; clone size: -; CDR3 protein: CASASRGPGELFF; CDR3 DNA: TGTGCCAGCGCGAGCAGGGGACCCGGGGAGCTGTTTTTT
CDR3 length: 17; V gene: TRBV12-5; J gene: TRBJ2-1; D gene: TRBD2; clone size: -; CDR3 protein: CASASQLSGTIYNEQFF; CDR3 DNA: TGTGCTAGTGCCTCCCAGCTGTCCGGGACTATATACAATGAGCAGTTCTTC
CDR3 length: 14; V gene: TRBV2; J gene: TRBJ1-4; D gene: -; clone size: -; CDR3 protein: CASTVGGTNEKLFF; CDR3 DNA: TGTGCCAGCACCGTGGGGGGAACTAATGAAAAACTGTTTTTT
CDR3 length: 12; V gene: TRBV18; J gene: TRBJ1-1; D gene: -; clone size: -; CDR3 protein: CASSPYNTEAFF; CDR3 DNA: TGTGCCAGCTCACCCTACAACACTGAAGCTTTCTTT
CDR3 length: 12; V gene: TRBV7-9; J gene: TRBJ2-4; D gene: -; clone size: -; CDR3 protein: CSSALNTYIQYF; CDR3 DNA: TGTTCCAGCGCCCTTAATACATACATTCAGTACTTC
CDR3 length: 18; V gene: TRBV5-1; J gene: TRBJ2-1; D gene: TRBD2; clone size: -; CDR3 protein: CASSYLDGGAKAYNEQFF; CDR3 DNA: TGCGCCAGCAGCTACCTAGACGGGGGGGCCAAGGCCTACAATGAGCAGTTCTTC
CDR3 length: 17; V gene: TRBV7-2; J gene: TRBJ2-5; D gene: TRBD2; clone size: once; CDR3 protein: CASSNWTSGVHQETQYF; CDR3 DNA: TGTGCCAGCAGCAACTGGACTAGCGGGGTACACCAAGAGACCCAGTACTTC
CDR3 length: 14; V gene: TRBV5-1; J gene: TRBJ2-3; D gene: TRBD2; clone size: -; CDR3 protein: CASSSGGKTDTQYF; CDR3 DNA: TGCGCCAGCAGCTCGGGGGGGAAGACAGATACGCAGTATTTT
CDR3 length: 15; V gene: TRBV6-5; J gene: TRBJ1-1; D gene: TRBD1; clone size: once; CDR3 protein: CASSALQGAGTEAFF; CDR3 DNA: TGTGCCAGCAGTGCCCTACAGGGGGCCGGGACTGAAGCTTTCTTT
CDR3 length: 16; V gene: TRBV4-1; J gene: TRBJ2-4; D gene: -; clone size: -; CDR3 protein: CASSQGGGIAKNSQYF; CDR3 DNA: TGCGCCAGCAGCCAAGGTGGGGGGATAGCCAAAAACAGTCAGTACTTC
CDR3 length: 15; V gene: TRBV5-1; J gene: TRBJ1-2; D gene: -; clone size: -; CDR3 protein: CASSLAIQGNYGYTF; CDR3 DNA: TGCGCCAGCAGCTTGGCCATACAGGGAAACTATGGCTACACCTTC
CDR3 length: 15; V gene: TRBV5-1; J gene: TRBJ2-3; D gene: TRBD1; clone size: -; CDR3 protein: CASSRDRERTDTQYF; CDR3 DNA: TGCGCCAGCAGCCGAGACAGGGAGCGCACAGATACGCAGTATTTT
CDR3 length: 15; V gene: TRBV11-2; J gene: TRBJ2-1; D gene: TRBD2; clone size: -; CDR3 protein: CASIYSSGGAFSQFF; CDR3 DNA: TGTGCCAGCATCTACTCTAGCGGGGGGGCTTTTAGTCAGTTCTTC
CDR3 length: 13; V gene: TRBV5-4; J gene: TRBJ2-3; D gene: -; clone size: -; CDR3 protein: CASSLAGADTQYF; CDR3 DNA: TGTGCCAGCAGCTTGGCCGGGGCAGATACGCAGTATTTT
CDR3 length: 15; V gene: TRBV5-6; J gene: TRBJ1-4; D gene: TRBD1; clone size: -; CDR3 protein: CASSQGGATNEKLFF; CDR3 DNA: TGTGCCAGCAGTCAGGGGGGTGCAACTAATGAAAAACTGTTTTTT
CDR3 length: 16; V gene: TRBV18; J gene: TRBJ1-2; D gene: -; clone size: -; CDR3 protein: CASSPPGATNYYGYTF; CDR3 DNA: TGTGCCAGCTCACCACCGGGCGCCACCAACTACTATGGCTACACCTTC
CDR3 length: 17; V gene: TRBV5-4; J gene: TRBJ2-3; D gene: TRBD2; clone size: few; CDR3 protein: CASSTAGSGVITDTQYF; CDR3 DNA: TGTGCCAGCAGTACGGCCGGAAGCGGGGTTATAACAGATACGCAGTATTTT
CDR3 length: 15; V gene: TRBV5-1; J gene: TRBJ1-1; D gene: -; clone size: -; CDR3 protein: CASSLGVTGGTEAFF; CDR3 DNA: TGCGCCAGCAGCTTGGGGGTAACGGGAGGGACTGAAGCTTTCTTT
CDR3 length: 17; V gene: TRBV9; J gene: TRBJ2-5; D gene: TRBD2; clone size: -; CDR3 protein: CASSGRVAGLVRETQYF; CDR3 DNA: TGTGCCAGCAGCGGGAGAGTGGCGGGACTAGTGAGAGAGACCCAGTACTTC
CDR3 length: 14; V gene: TRBV5-1; J gene: TRBJ2-7; D gene: TRBD1; clone size: -; CDR3 protein: CASSWRDRDGEQYF; CDR3 DNA: TGCGCCAGCAGCTGGAGGGACAGGGACGGCGAGCAGTACTTC
CDR3 length: 17; V gene: TRBV27; J gene: TRBJ1-5; D gene: -; clone size: once; CDR3 protein: CASSESRQDPLNQPQHF; CDR3 DNA: TGTGCCAGCAGTGAGAGTAGACAGGACCCGTTAAATCAGCCCCAGCATTTT
CDR3 length: 14; V gene: TRBV5-1; J gene: TRBJ2-1; D gene: TRBD1; clone size: few; CDR3 protein: CASSLGQGNNEQFF; CDR3 DNA: TGCGCCAGCAGCTTGGGACAGGGTAACAATGAGCAGTTCTTC
CDR3 length: 13; V gene: TRBV30; J gene: TRBJ1-1; D gene: -; clone size: -; CDR3 protein: CAWNRRNEHGAFF; CDR3 DNA: TGTGCCTGGAATCGCAGGAACGAACACGGAGCTTTCTTT
CDR3 length: 13; V gene: TRBV5-1; J gene: TRBJ1-1; D gene: -; clone size: -; CDR3 protein: CASSFTGDDGAFF; CDR3 DNA: TGCGCCAGCAGCTTTACGGGAGACGATGGAGCTTTCTTT
CDR3 length: 14; V gene: TRBV9; J gene: TRBJ1-2; D gene: -; clone size: once; CDR3 protein: CASSVDQGRVGYTF; CDR3 DNA: TGTGCCAGCAGCGTAGATCAGGGGCGCGTTGGCTACACCTTC
CDR3 length: 14; V gene: TRBV6-6; J gene: TRBJ1-6; D gene: TRBD1; clone size: -; CDR3 protein: CASSLQGVGSPLHF; CDR3 DNA: TGTGCCAGCAGTTTACAGGGGGTCGGTTCACCCCTCCACTTT
CDR3 length: 14; V gene: TRBV2; J gene: TRBJ1-6; D gene: -; clone size: -; CDR3 protein: CASLRDNYNSPLHF; CDR3 DNA: TGTGCCAGTCTCCGGGACAACTATAATTCACCCCTCCACTTT
CDR3 length: 12; V gene: TRBV5-1; J gene: TRBJ2-3; D gene: -; clone size: -; CDR3 protein: CASRKASDTQYF; CDR3 DNA: TGCGCCAGCAGGAAAGCCTCAGATACGCAGTATTTT
CDR3 length: 14; V gene: TRBV7-9; J gene: TRBJ2-1; D gene: TRBD2; clone size: -; CDR3 protein: CASSGLADFTEQFF; CDR3 DNA: TGTGCCAGCAGCGGACTAGCGGACTTCACTGAGCAGTTCTTC
CDR3 length: 16; V gene: TRBV2; J gene: TRBJ1-1; D gene: TRBD1; clone size: -; CDR3 protein: CATREGAVRMNTEAFF; CDR3 DNA: TGTGCCACCCGGGAGGGGGCTGTAAGGATGAACACTGAAGCTTTCTTT
CDR3 length: 12; V gene: TRBV29-1; J gene: TRBJ2-5; D gene: -; clone size: -; CDR3 protein: CSVVVLGETQYF; CDR3 DNA: TGCAGCGTTGTAGTCCTAGGCGAGACCCAGTACTTC
CDR3 length: 20; V gene: TRBV18; J gene: TRBJ2-4; D gene: -; clone size: -; CDR3 protein: CASSSRPGTQNLVAKNIQYF; CDR3 DNA: TGTGCCAGCTCATCGAGACCCGGGACACAAAATCTTGTAGCCAAAAACATTCAGTACTTC
CDR3 length: 17; V gene: TRBV7-2; J gene: TRBJ1-4; D gene: TRBD1; clone size: -; CDR3 protein: CASSGPGTGGDNEKLFF; CDR3 DNA: TGTGCCAGCTCGGGGCCCGGAACAGGGGGCGATAATGAAAAACTGTTTTTT
CDR3 length: 14; V gene: TRBV6-5; J gene: TRBJ2-4; D gene: TRBD1; clone size: -; CDR3 protein: CASRGQSVKNIQYF; CDR3 DNA: TGTGCCAGCAGGGGACAGAGCGTGAAAAACATTCAGTACTTC
CDR3 length: 16; V gene: TRBV9; J gene: TRBJ2-1; D gene: TRBD2; clone size: -; CDR3 protein: CASSVELAGVSSEQFF; CDR3 DNA: TGTGCCAGCAGCGTAGAACTAGCGGGGGTCAGTAGTGAGCAGTTCTTC
CDR3 length: 16; V gene: TRBV2; J gene: TRBJ2-5; D gene: TRBD2; clone size: -; CDR3 protein: CASSYLTSGYQETQYF; CDR3 DNA: TGTGCCAGCAGTTACTTGACTAGCGGGTACCAAGAGACCCAGTACTTC
CDR3 length: 12; V gene: TRBV7-9; J gene: TRBJ2-7; D gene: -; clone size: few; CDR3 protein: CSSSPTQVEQYF; CDR3 DNA: TGTTCCAGCAGCCCAACCCAGGTCGAGCAGTACTTC
CDR3 length: 19; V gene: TRBV7-2; J gene: TRBJ2-1; D gene: TRBD2; clone size: -; CDR3 protein: CASARLAGAPVQLYNEQFF; CDR3 DNA: TGTGCCAGCGCGAGACTAGCGGGGGCCCCAGTGCAACTCTACAATGAGCAGTTCTTC
CDR3 length: 13; V gene: TRBV6-5; J gene: TRBJ1-2; D gene: -; clone size: few; CDR3 protein: CASSYTLNYGYTF; CDR3 DNA: TGTGCCAGCAGTTACACTTTAAACTATGGCTACACCTTC
CDR3 length: 14; V gene: TRBV5-6; J gene: TRBJ1-1; D gene: -; clone size: -; CDR3 protein: CASSREAMNTEAFF; CDR3 DNA: TGTGCCAGCAGCCGAGAGGCGATGAACACTGAAGCTTTCTTT
CDR3 length: 16; V gene: TRBV5-1; J gene: TRBJ2-5; D gene: TRBD1; clone size: -; CDR3 protein: CASSRQGATLQETQYF; CDR3 DNA: TGTGCCAGCAGTAGACAGGGGGCGACCCTCCAAGAGACCCAGTACTTC